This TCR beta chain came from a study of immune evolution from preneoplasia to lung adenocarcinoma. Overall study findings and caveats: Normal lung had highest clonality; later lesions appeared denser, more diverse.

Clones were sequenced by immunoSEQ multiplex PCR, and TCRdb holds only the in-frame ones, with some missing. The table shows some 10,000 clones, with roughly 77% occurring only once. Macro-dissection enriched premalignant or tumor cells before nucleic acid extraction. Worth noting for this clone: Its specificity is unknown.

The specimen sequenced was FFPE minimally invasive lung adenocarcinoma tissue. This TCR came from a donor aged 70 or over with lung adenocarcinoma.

The CDR3 coding sequence is TGTGCCAGCAGCACACCTCTAGCGGGAGTTCGGGATACGCAGTATTTT. It codes for CASSTPLAGVRDTQYF. This chain links TRBV7-9 with TRBJ2-3; 10 positions match TRBD2. The CDR3 totals 16 residues. From germline, CDR1 is SEHNR and CDR2 FQNEAQ (reference sequence). The V gene end was trimmed by 5 bases and the J gene end by 6 bases; junction bases not matched to a gene: 11.